The source of this T cell receptor beta chain is a study of Ad26.COV2.S vaccination and SARS-CoV-2 variants. This clone occurred once. The antigen is unknown. This same CDR3 is encoded by further DNA sequences in the sample. Profiled with immunoSEQ multiplex PCR; TCRdb holds only in-frame clones, not every one. This sample carries roughly 92,000 clones, approximately 82% of them seen once, and the ten largest clones take about 17%. The germline V gene encodes CDR1 SGHNT and CDR2 YENEEA. The germline V and J ends were trimmed by 3 bases and 0 bases, with 5 bases remaining between them. The CDR3 spans 13 residues. Study conclusions and caveats: Similar non-spike TCR breadth was seen in vaccine and placebo recipients.

The sequence derives from a human donor who had recovered from COVID-19. The chain is built from TRBV11-3 and TRBJ1-1; D remains unclear. The sample was peripheral blood, taken after recovery from COVID-19. The DNA for the CDR3 is TGTGCCAGCAGCTTTTCAGTGAACACTGAAGCTTTCTTT. Its protein product is CASSFSVNTEAFF.